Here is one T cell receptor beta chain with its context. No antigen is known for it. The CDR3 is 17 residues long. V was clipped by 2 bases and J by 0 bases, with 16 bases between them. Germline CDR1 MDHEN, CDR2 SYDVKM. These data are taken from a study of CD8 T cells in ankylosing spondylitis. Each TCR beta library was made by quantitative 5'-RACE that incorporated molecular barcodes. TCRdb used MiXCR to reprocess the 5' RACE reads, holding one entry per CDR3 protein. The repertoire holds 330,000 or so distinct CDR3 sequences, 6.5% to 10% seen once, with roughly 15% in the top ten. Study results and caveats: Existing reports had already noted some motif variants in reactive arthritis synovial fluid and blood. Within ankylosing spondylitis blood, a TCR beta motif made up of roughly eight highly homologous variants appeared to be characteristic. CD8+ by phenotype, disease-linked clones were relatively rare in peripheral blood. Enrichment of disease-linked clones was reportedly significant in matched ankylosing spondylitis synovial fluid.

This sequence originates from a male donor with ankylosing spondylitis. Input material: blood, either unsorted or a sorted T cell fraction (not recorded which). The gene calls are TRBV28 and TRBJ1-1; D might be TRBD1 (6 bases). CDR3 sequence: CASSLIGGGPMNTEAFF. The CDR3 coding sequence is TGTGCCAGCAGTTTAATAGGGGGGGGACCAATGAACACTGAAGCTTTCTTT.